The TCR beta chain described here comes from a study of blood T cells in healthy people across ages (dated by TCRdb to 2015 to 2017). In the study overall: In model experiments, template switching captured about one uniquely barcoded TCR beta cDNA molecule for every two T cells. Age-related changes in TCR beta repertoire diversity were measured in the study by deep sequencing normalized with unique cDNA molecular identifiers. The donors were divided into four age groups: young (average around 17 years), middle-aged (over 35), aged (roughly 60) and long-lived (roughly 82). To avoid experimental bias, donors of different ages were randomly spread across the sequencing lanes. Using the same blood draw, the study looked at two additional independent replicas of 1 million unique cDNA reads for two donors, one aged 18 to 30 and the other aged 80 or older. General findings and caveats noted by the study authors: Donor CMV infection status was unknown, potentially confounding age-related changes in expanded clonotypes. Compared with the aged group, the long-lived group had more naive CD4+ T cells, fewer expanded clones and increased TCR diversity, suggesting age selection. A strong correlation was found between observed TCR beta diversity and the percentage of naive T cells measured by flow cytometry. Estimates of total diversity from one million sequenced T cells were regarded as lower bounds and underestimates. Because profiling used bulk unsorted PBMCs, naive and antigen-experienced compartments could not be compared conclusively. Observed TCR beta diversity per million T cells fell roughly linearly with age, and a significant reduction was already apparent by age roughly 40.

The library was prepared using 5' RACE. The run used an Illumina HiSeq 2500. A second roughly 6 to 11 cycle PCR used a sample-barcoded 5' primer and a J-beta primer mix. Each TCR beta cDNA molecule received a unique molecular identifier from a template-switch 5' adaptor carrying 12 random nucleotides. At least 2.5 million CDR3-containing paired-end reads were obtained from each sample. The Mint cDNA synthesis kit, primed by a TRBC-specific oligonucleotide, was used to synthesize first-strand cDNA from all RNA. All cDNA was treated with uracil-DNA glycosylase and then went through a first 18-cycle PCR with the universal primers M1SS and BC2_uni_R. The authors' analysis ran thus. For normalization, 1 million high-quality reads, each with a distinct molecular identifier, were randomly selected from each sample. Reads sharing molecular identifiers were discarded rather than binned into consensus sequences. MiTCR, set to a Q25 quality threshold and the strictest error-elimination algorithm, was used for CDR3 identification, clonotype clustering and error correction. A nonparametric unseen species model using Euler transformation provided a lower-bound estimate of total TCR beta diversity. TCRdb itself trimmed the public reads at Q25 with fastp, ran MiXCR and retained productive beta chains. A single entry per CDR3 protein holds the most common genes and DNA from its merged rows. The V and J calls and clone size come from TCRdb's table, not from the authors' own analysis. Here the sample has hundreds of thousands of distinct CDR3 sequences; under 80% occur a single time. 25% to 30% of the sample lies in the top ten.

The CDR3 goes from the cysteine to the phenylalanine over 11 residues. Kept here is only the CDR3 DNA, which spans 33 bases and is read in frame from base 1. CDR1 MNHNY and CDR2 SVGAGI were looked up in the germline V gene (reference sequence). Donors were 39 systemically healthy Caucasian individuals from Russia aged roughly 6 to 90 years. Each donor gave 9 to 10 milliliters of peripheral blood, collected into EDTA-treated Vacutainer tubes. Ficoll-Paque density-gradient centrifugation was used to isolate PBMCs, with at least 6.5 million per sample. Trizol reagent was used to extract total RNA from PBMCs, with at least 6 micrograms per sample. For every donor, an aliquot of PBMCs went through flow cytometry to measure the percentages of naive CD45RAhigh/CD27high T cells. In the case of this clonotype: Its antigen remains undetermined. No base quality information exists; no much larger clone differs at one position.

In this chain, TRBV6-6 is recombined with TRBJ2-4; a confident D gene designation cannot be given. The J call is in doubt because the DNA end fits TRBJ2-7 better. The material sequenced was blood. This clonotype was obtained from a man aged 25 to 40 in good health. The nucleotides read TGTGCCAGTTACGGTTCCTACGAGCAGTACTTC. The encoded protein is CASYGSYEQYF.